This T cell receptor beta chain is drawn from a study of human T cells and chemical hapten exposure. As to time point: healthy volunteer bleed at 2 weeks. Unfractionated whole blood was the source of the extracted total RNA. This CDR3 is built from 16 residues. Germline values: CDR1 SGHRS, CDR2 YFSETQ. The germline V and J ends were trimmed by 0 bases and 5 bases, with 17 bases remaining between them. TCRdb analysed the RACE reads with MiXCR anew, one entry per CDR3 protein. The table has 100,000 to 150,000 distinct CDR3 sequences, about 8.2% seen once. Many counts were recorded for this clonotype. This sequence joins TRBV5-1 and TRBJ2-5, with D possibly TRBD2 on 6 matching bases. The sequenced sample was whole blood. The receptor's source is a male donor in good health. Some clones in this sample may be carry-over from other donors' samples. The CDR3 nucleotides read TGCGCCAGCAGCTTGGCCTGGTGGCGGGGAGTGGAGACCCAGTACTTC. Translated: CASSLAWWRGVETQYF.